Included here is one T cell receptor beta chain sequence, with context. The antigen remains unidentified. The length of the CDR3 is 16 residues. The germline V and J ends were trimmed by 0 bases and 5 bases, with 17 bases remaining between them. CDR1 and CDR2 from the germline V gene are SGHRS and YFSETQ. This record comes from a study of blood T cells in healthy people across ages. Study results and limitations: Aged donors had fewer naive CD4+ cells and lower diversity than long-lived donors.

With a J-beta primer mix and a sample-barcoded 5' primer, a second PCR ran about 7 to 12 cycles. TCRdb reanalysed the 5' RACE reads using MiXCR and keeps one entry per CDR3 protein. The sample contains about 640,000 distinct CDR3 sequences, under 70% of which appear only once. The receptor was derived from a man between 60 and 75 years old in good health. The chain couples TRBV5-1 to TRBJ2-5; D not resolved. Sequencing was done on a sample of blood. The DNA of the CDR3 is TGCGCCAGCAGCTTGGACCCGGACCCTTTTGCGGAGACCCAGTACTTC. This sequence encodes CASSLDPDPFAETQYF.